These T cell receptor beta chains were read from a single sample in a study of prognosis after radiotherapy for stage I lung cancer. TCRdb reprocessed the multiplex PCR reads with MiXCR, giving one entry per CDR3 protein. Here the sample spans more than 25,000 distinct CDR3 sequences, under 35% being singletons. Sequenced material: PBMCs, taken before or after stereotactic body radiation therapy (not recorded which). Receptors were obtained from a donor over 45 with non-small cell lung cancer. Both conserved end residues are part of each CDR3. D genes are given only for firm matches. Part of the rows lack a size; the others show once, few, many or a class for expanded clones.

d_gene	abundance	v_gene	j_gene	CDR3nt	CDR3aa
.	many	TRBV27	TRBJ2-3	TGTGCCAGCAGTTTCGAGGGCCCCACAGATACGCAGTATTTT	CASSFEGPTDTQYF
.	.	TRBV28	TRBJ2-2	TGTGCCAGCAAAATAAACCCGGACTGGGTTTCGGGCACCGGGGAGCTGTTTTTT	CASKINPDWVSGTGELFF
.	.	TRBV6-2/TRBV6-3	TRBJ2-7	TGTTCCAGCAGGCTATACCTAGGCGGGACGTTCTACGAGCAGTACTTC	CSSRLYLGGTFYEQYF
TRBD1	many	TRBV15	TRBJ1-6	TGTGCCACCAGCACTAAGACAGGGGGCTTTTCACCCCTCCACTTT	CATSTKTGGFSPLHF
TRBD2	.	TRBV20-1	TRBJ2-5	TGCAGTGCTAGAGACCTCCGACTAGCGGAAGAGACCCAGTACTTC	CSARDLRLAEETQYF
.	many	TRBV27	TRBJ2-1	TGTGCCAGCCGCAATTTGGGCGATTGGGCGATCAATGAGCAGTTCTTC	CASRNLGDWAINEQFF
TRBD1	many	TRBV4-1	TRBJ1-5	TGCGCCAGCAGCCAACACCGGGACAGTAATCAGCCCCAGCATTTT	CASSQHRDSNQPQHF
TRBD1	medium-sized	TRBV6-1	TRBJ2-2	TGTGCCAGCAGTGAACTTGGACAGGGGGTCGGGGAGCTGTTTTTT	CASSELGQGVGELFF
.	many	TRBV5-1	TRBJ1-1	TGCGCCAGCAGCTTCTCTGTTTGGCTTTCCGACGGCCCGGCTTTCTTT	CASSFSVWLSDGPAFF
TRBD2	.	TRBV5-1	TRBJ2-1	TGCGCCAGCAGCTTGGATTTAGCGGGGGCGTACAATGAGCAGTTCTTC	CASSLDLAGAYNEQFF
.	.	TRBV5-1	TRBJ2-1	TGCGCCAACAGAACCAGCCTTGAGCAGTTCTTC	CANRTSLEQFF
.	many	TRBV5-1	TRBJ1-1	TGCGCCAGCAGCTTGGAGTGGAACACTGAAGCTTTCTTT	CASSLEWNTEAFF
TRBD1	many	TRBV10-3	TRBJ1-1	TGTGCCATCAGAGGACAGGGGGTCACTGAAGCTTTCTTT	CAIRGQGVTEAFF
.	many	TRBV5-1	TRBJ1-2	TGCGCCAGCAGCACCGGACAGAACTATGGCTACACCTTC	CASSTGQNYGYTF
.	.	TRBV20-1	TRBJ2-3	TGCAGTGCGAGGGGGGGCCTAAGCGCAGATAAGCAGTATTTT	CSARGGLSADKQYF
.	many	TRBV6-4	TRBJ2-1	TGTGCCAGCAGACAGGGGGGGGACAATGAGCAGTTCTTC	CASRQGGDNEQFF
.	few	TRBV20-1	TRBJ1-4	TGCAGTGCCAGACAGGTTTCCTATGAAAAACTGTTTTTT	CSARQVSYEKLFF
.	many	TRBV30	TRBJ1-6	TGTGCCTGGATGATTACCCCGAGCTCCTATAATTCACCCCTCCACTTT	CAWMITPSSYNSPLHF
.	many	TRBV27	TRBJ2-3	TGTGCCAGTACCGAGAGGTGGGGCACAGATACGCAGTATTTT	CASTERWGTDTQYF
.	many	TRBV5-6	TRBJ2-3	TGTGCCAGCAGCTTGGCGTCAACCCGCTCCACAGATACGCAGTATTTT	CASSLASTRSTDTQYF
TRBD1	many	TRBV12-3/TRBV12-4	TRBJ2-1	TGTGCCAGCAGTTACCAACCCCCCGGGACAGGGACCGATGAGCAGTTCTTC	CASSYQPPGTGTDEQFF
.	.	TRBV6-6	TRBJ2-1	TGTGCCAGCAGTTACTCGGCAGGGTATGAGCAGTTCTTC	CASSYSAGYEQFF
TRBD2	many	TRBV7-3	TRBJ2-1	TGTGCCAGCAGTTATCGGACTAGCGGGCGTAATGAGCAGTTCTTC	CASSYRTSGRNEQFF
.	medium-sized	TRBV6-1	TRBJ2-3	TGTGCCAGCAGTGACCTACGGGGGGATACGCAGTATTTT	CASSDLRGDTQYF
TRBD2	.	TRBV6-2/TRBV6-3	TRBJ2-3	TGTGCCAGCTGGGTACTAGCGGGAGGCGTTGGGTATACGCAGTATTTT	CASWVLAGGVGYTQYF
.	many	TRBV5-6	TRBJ2-7	TGTGCCAGCAGCTTGGCAGGGGTGGGTGGGGACGAGCAGTACTTC	CASSLAGVGGDEQYF
TRBD2	many	TRBV20-1	TRBJ2-7	TGCAGTGCTAGCGCTAGCGGGACCTCGAGCTCCTACGAGCAGTACTTC	CSASASGTSSSYEQYF
.	.	TRBV20-1	TRBJ2-3	TGCAGTGAAGGGCGGAGACTGGGAGGCACAGATACGCAGTATTTT	CSEGRRLGGTDTQYF
TRBD2	large	TRBV2	TRBJ2-3	TGTGCCAGCAGTCTAGCGGCCCTCACAGATACGCAGTATTTT	CASSLAALTDTQYF
TRBD2	many	TRBV6-2/TRBV6-3	TRBJ2-3	TGTGCCAAAGGGGCTAGCGGGAGATCGGGCACAGATACGCAGTATTTT	CAKGASGRSGTDTQYF
.	many	TRBV6-1	TRBJ2-7	TGTGCCAGCAGTGACGGGCAGGGACGAGGCGAGCAGTACTTC	CASSDGQGRGEQYF
.	many	TRBV24-1	TRBJ1-5	TGTGCCACCAGTTCCTGGGGGTACCAGCCCCAGCATTTT	CATSSWGYQPQHF
TRBD2	many	TRBV7-6	TRBJ2-1	TGTGCCAGCAGTCGTCAAGCGGGAGGAAGTGGAAATGAGCAGTTCTTC	CASSRQAGGSGNEQFF
.	few	TRBV20-1	TRBJ2-2	TGCAGTGCTAGAGATAGGGACTGGACCACCGGGGAGCTGTTTTTT	CSARDRDWTTGELFF
.	many	TRBV6-1	TRBJ1-1	TGTGCCAGCAATACAGGGAGGGAGGACACTGAAGCTTTCTTT	CASNTGREDTEAFF
TRBD2	many	TRBV7-3	TRBJ2-2	TGTGCCAGCAGCTCCGGAATCCTAGCGGGAAGGACCGGGGAGCTGTTTTTT	CASSSGILAGRTGELFF
.	.	TRBV5-1	TRBJ2-1	TGCGCCAGCAGACGTAACCCCGACAGGTCCGATTACAATGAGCAGTTCTTC	CASRRNPDRSDYNEQFF
TRBD2	.	TRBV6-1	TRBJ2-7	TGTGCCAGCAACGAAGATGTAGCGGGACCTTACGAGCAGTACTTC	CASNEDVAGPYEQYF
.	.	TRBV28	TRBJ1-2	TGTGCCAGCTGCTACAGTGGTCACAACTATGGCTACACCTTC	CASCYSGHNYGYTF
.	once	TRBV28	TRBJ2-6	TGTGCCAGCAGAGTCAGGGCCGGGGCCAACGCCCTGACTTTC	CASRVRAGANALTF
TRBD2	many	TRBV7-9	TRBJ2-2	TGTGCCAGCAGGAACAGCGGGGGCACCGGGGAGCTGTTTTTT	CASRNSGGTGELFF
TRBD2	many	TRBV27	TRBJ2-1	TGTGCCAGCAGTCGACTAGCGAAGGGGTCCTACAATGAGCAGTTCTTC	CASSRLAKGSYNEQFF
.	.	TRBV4-1	TRBJ2-6	TGCGCCAGCAGCCACCTAAGAGGCGGCAGGGCCTGGGGGGCCAACGTCCTGACTTTC	CASSHLRGGRAWGANVLTF
.	.	TRBV6-2/TRBV6-3	TRBJ1-3	TGTGCCAGCAGTGAAATGGAGGGGCGGGTCGGCACCATATATTTT	CASSEMEGRVGTIYF
.	many	TRBV12-3/TRBV12-4	TRBJ2-2	TGTGCCAGCATTCCCGAGCTGGGCCGGTCCATTGGCCTAAACACCGGGGAGCTGTTTTTT	CASIPELGRSIGLNTGELFF
.	many	TRBV24-1	TRBJ2-2	TGTGCCACCAGTGATTCCTTAGGGGAAGCAAACACCGGGGAGCTGTTTTTT	CATSDSLGEANTGELFF
.	many	TRBV28	TRBJ1-5	TGTGCCAGCCTGAGACCCTCAGGAGGCAATCAGCCCCAGCATTTT	CASLRPSGGNQPQHF
TRBD2	many	TRBV24-1	TRBJ2-1	TGTGCCACCAGTGATTCCAGGTTTACAGGACTAGCCGATGAGCAGTTCTTC	CATSDSRFTGLADEQFF
.	.	TRBV28	TRBJ2-7	TGTGCCAGCAGGGACTCTTCCCGCGAGCATTATTTC	CASRDSSREHYF
.	many	TRBV30	TRBJ1-5	TGTGCCTGGAGTGTACAGGGCTATAGCAATCAGCCCCAGCATTTT	CAWSVQGYSNQPQHF
.	many	TRBV7-9	TRBJ1-2	TGTGCCAGCAGCTCTTGGGGCAGGGCGGGCTATGGCTACACCTTC	CASSSWGRAGYGYTF
.	.	TRBV18	TRBJ2-5	TGTGCCAGCTCACCAAAGGCCACGAGGAGGGGGGAGACCCAGTACTTC	CASSPKATRRGETQYF
.	.	TRBV27	TRBJ2-7	TGTTCCAGCAGTCGTCAGGGCTACGAGCAGTACTTC	CSSSRQGYEQYF
.	.	TRBV30	TRBJ1-1	TGTGCCTGGAAGGGAGTAGGGGTGGTGGGAACTGAAGCTTTCTTT	CAWKGVGVVGTEAFF
TRBD1	many	TRBV5-1	TRBJ1-1	TGCGCCAGCAGCTTGGGCAGGGGGTCTGAAGCTTTCTTT	CASSLGRGSEAFF